The rows below give T cell receptor beta chains drawn from one sample of a study of T-cell memory formation after mild COVID-19. TCRdb reprocessed the 5' RACE reads with MiXCR, giving one entry per CDR3 protein. The table records around 340,000 distinct CDR3 sequences, 13% of them present only once. Sequences were obtained from PBMCs or a T cell subset sorted from them (not recorded which). The receptor set was obtained from a man between 18 and 29 years old who had mild COVID-19 (a few samples of this study predate the infection). Cell type and time point are not known. Each CDR3 is given without its conserved first and last residue. The order of the fields is D gene, V gene, J gene, CDR3 protein. A D gene is named only where the DNA matches it firmly.

.	TRBV10-2	TRBJ2-1	ASSVRGSSYNEQF
.	TRBV29-1	TRBJ2-2	SADSLNTGELF
.	TRBV28	TRBJ2-7	ASSLTERYEQY
.	TRBV4-2	TRBJ1-2	ASSLYQGEDGYT
.	TRBV5-6	TRBJ1-5	ASSLNGAYQPQH
.	TRBV5-1	TRBJ2-2	ASSAADRSDTGELF
.	TRBV6-6	TRBJ1-4	ASSLGVTNEKLF
.	TRBV7-2	TRBJ2-7	ASSPATIYHEQY
TRBD1	TRBV5-4	TRBJ2-7	ASSPGTGGKEQY
.	TRBV5-1	TRBJ2-2	ASSFQGDGTGELF
.	TRBV5-1	TRBJ1-6	ASSLDGRNSPLH
TRBD1	TRBV12-3/TRBV12-4	TRBJ2-2	ASSLQGQPNTGELF
.	TRBV20-1	TRBJ2-5	SASPVGDQETQY
TRBD2	TRBV6-5	TRBJ2-1	ASRPLAGGNEQF
.	TRBV5-1	TRBJ1-4	ASSLEGIAEKLF
TRBD2	TRBV10-3	TRBJ2-1	AISDLSLSGGYNEQF
TRBD1	TRBV5-1	TRBJ1-6	ASCDRDNSPLH
.	TRBV7-2	TRBJ1-4	ASSFGATNEKLF
.	TRBV5-1	TRBJ1-1	ASSLAGRRGPHTEAF
TRBD1	TRBV28	TRBJ1-1	ASSLWVRDRVFTEAF
TRBD1	TRBV4-2	TRBJ2-2	ASSQDLDRVNTGELF
TRBD1	TRBV28	TRBJ1-1	ATTRQGAEAF
TRBD1	TRBV4-3	TRBJ2-7	ASSPDRGAYEQY
.	TRBV2	TRBJ2-7	ASSDFQGVYEQY
.	TRBV4-3	TRBJ2-1	ASSQVGFRNNEQF
.	TRBV7-3	TRBJ1-1	ASSRAPDSEAF
TRBD1	TRBV25-1	TRBJ2-7	ASSRWTGGYNEQY
.	TRBV3-1	TRBJ2-1	ASSPTRTAHEQF
.	TRBV21-1	TRBJ1-4	AIPGPGSEKLF